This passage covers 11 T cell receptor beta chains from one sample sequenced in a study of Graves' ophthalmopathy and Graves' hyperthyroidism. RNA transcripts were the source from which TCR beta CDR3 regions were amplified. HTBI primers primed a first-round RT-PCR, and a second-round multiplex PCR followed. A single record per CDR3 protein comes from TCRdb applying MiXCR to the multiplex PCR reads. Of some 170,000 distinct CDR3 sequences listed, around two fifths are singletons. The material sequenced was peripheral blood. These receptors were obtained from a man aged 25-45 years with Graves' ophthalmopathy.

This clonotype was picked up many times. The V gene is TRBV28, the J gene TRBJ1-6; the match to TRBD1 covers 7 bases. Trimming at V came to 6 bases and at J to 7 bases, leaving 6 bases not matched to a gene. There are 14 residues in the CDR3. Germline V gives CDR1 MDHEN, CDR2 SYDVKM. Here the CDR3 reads CASRTDRRNSPLHF. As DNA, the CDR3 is TGTGCCAGCAGAACGGACAGGAGGAATTCACCCCTCCACTTT. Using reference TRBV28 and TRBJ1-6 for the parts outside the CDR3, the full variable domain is DVKVTQSSRYLVKRTGEKVFLECVQDMDHENMFWYRQDPGLGLRLIYFSYDVKMKEKGDIPEGYSVSREKKERFSLILESASTNQTSMYLCASRTDRRNSPLHFGNGTRLTVT.

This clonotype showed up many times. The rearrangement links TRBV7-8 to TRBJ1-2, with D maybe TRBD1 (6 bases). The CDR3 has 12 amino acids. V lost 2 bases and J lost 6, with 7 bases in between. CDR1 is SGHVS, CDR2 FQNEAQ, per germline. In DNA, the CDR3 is TGTGCCAGCAGCTTACCAGGGGATGGCTACACCTTC. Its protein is CASSLPGDGYTF.

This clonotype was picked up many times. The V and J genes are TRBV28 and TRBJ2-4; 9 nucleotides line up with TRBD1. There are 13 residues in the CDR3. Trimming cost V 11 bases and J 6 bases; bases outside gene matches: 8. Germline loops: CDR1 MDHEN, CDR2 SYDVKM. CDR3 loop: CAGQRQGGNIQYF. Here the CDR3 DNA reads TGTGCCGGCCAGAGACAGGGGGGAAACATTCAGTACTTC.

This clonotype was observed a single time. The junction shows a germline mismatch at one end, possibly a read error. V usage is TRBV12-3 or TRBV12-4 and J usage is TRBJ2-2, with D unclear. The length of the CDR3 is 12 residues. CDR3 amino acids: CASTAWAGELFF. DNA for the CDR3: TGCGCCAGCACCGCATGGGCCGGGGAGCTGTTTTTT.

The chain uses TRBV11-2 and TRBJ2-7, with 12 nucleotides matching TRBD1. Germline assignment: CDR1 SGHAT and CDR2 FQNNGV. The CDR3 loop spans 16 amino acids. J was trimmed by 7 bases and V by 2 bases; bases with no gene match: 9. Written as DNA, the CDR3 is TGTGCCAGCAGCTTATCCCCGGGACAGGGGGCAAAAGAGCAGTACTTC. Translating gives CASSLSPGQGAKEQYF.

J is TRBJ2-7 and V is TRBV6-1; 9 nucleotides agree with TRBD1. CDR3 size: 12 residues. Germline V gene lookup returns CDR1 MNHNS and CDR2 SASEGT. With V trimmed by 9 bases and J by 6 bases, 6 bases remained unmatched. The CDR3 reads CASPGQGPEQYF. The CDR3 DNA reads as TGTGCCAGTCCGGGACAGGGCCCCGAGCAGTACTTC.

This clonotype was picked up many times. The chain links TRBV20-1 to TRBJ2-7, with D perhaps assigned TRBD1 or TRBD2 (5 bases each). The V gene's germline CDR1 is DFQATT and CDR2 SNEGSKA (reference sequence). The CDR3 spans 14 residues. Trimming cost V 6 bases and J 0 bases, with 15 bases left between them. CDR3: CSAPRGGNSYEQYF. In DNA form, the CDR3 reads TGCAGTGCCCCCCGGGGCGGAAACTCCTACGAGCAGTACTTC.

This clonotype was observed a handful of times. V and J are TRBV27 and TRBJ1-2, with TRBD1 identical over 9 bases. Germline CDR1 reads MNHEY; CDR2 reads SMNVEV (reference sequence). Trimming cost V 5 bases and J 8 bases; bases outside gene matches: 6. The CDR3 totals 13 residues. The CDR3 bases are TGTGCCAGCAGTACGCGGACAGGGGACGGCTACACCTTC. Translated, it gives CASSTRTGDGYTF.

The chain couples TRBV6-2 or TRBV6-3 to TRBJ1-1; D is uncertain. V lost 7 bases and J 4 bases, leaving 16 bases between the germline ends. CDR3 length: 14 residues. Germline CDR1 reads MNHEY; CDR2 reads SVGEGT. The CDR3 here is CASNFKRGVTEAFF. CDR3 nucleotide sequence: TGTGCCAGCAACTTTAAACGGGGAGTCACTGAAGCTTTCTTT.

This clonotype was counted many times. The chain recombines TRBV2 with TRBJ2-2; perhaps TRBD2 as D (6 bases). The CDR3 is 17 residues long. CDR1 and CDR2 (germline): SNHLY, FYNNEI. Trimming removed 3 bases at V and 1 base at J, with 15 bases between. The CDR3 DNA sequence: TGTGCCAGCAGTGAGGGAGGCCCGCTCGTGAACACCGGGGAGCTGTTTTTT. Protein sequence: CASSEGGPLVNTGELFF.

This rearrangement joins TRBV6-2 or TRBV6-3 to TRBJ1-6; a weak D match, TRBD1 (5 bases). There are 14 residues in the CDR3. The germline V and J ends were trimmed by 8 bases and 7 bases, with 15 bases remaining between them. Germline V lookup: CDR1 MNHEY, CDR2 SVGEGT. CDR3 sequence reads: CASEGSAGNSPLHF. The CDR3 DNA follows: TGTGCCAGCGAGGGGTCGGCAGGCAATTCACCCCTCCACTTT.